This paragraph reports one T cell receptor beta chain. No antigen is known for it. The data are from a study of CD8 T cells in Susac syndrome. Study as a whole: Patients with Susac syndrome, at blood draw, were therapy-naive, on corticosteroids, or on intravenous immunoglobulin alone.

Whole-study findings and limits: TEMRA cells and active patients showed peak Susac CD8+ clonal expansion.

RNA amounts of about 0.5 to 1 ug underwent reverse transcription with random hexamers. Via MiXCR, TCRdb re-called the immunoSEQ multiplex PCR reads, giving one row per CDR3 protein. The top ten clones hold around 0.21% of a sample with 120,000 or so distinct CDR3 sequences, about 95% of them seen once. The CDR3 is 13 residues long. Trimming removed 5 bases from V and 6 bases from J; junction bases left unmatched: 5. Germline V gene data show CDR1 as LNHDA and CDR2 as SQIVND (reference sequence). Source material: CD8+ T cells from PBMCs. The chain has TRBV19 and TRBJ1-1; 8 nucleotides match TRBD1. The receptor comes from a human donor with Susac syndrome. This CDR3 reads CASSSAGQAEAFF. CDR3 nucleotide sequence: TGTGCCAGTAGTTCCGCGGGACAGGCTGAAGCTTTCTTT.